The text below deals with one T cell receptor (beta chain). Its antigen remains undetermined. Within one base of it there is no much larger clone, and no base qualities were kept. V is trimmed back by 1 base and J by 0 bases, and the junction contains 0 bases that no gene match accounts for. In the germline V gene, CDR1 corresponds to SGHVS and CDR2 to FQNEAQ. Measured from the cysteine to the phenylalanine, the CDR3 is 16 residues long. The read is trimmed to its CDR3 DNA, 48 bases read in frame from base 1. At diagnosis, tumor, uninvolved tumor-adjacent lung and peripheral blood were collected and then preserved as a mix of FFPE and fresh-frozen material. Blood samples were analyzed as peripheral blood mononuclear cells for TCR repertoire profiling. The record originates from a study of T cells in localized non-small cell lung cancer (dated by TCRdb to the early 2020s). General notes on the study: T cell repertoires of more than 200 early-stage NSCLC patients were analyzed, with tumors being compared against uninvolved tumor-adjacent lungs. All 220 or so NSCLC patients in the cohort were treatment-naive and had localized lung tumors that were resected. A mean age of around 66 years was recorded for the NSCLC patients, of whom 120 to 150 were male and more than 95 were female. What the authors observed across the whole study: Higher blood T cell density associated with longer overall survival, while higher adjacent-lung clonality associated with shorter survival. Because multi-region sequencing of the tumors was not done, intratumor heterogeneity could not be ruled out. The highest T cell clonality was observed in uninvolved tumor-adjacent lung, where clonality exceeded that of tumor, suggesting that antigenic responses were more focused in uninvolved tumor-adjacent lung. A median of about 61 of the top 100 tumor clones turned up in the paired uninvolved adjacent lung, and under 30 of those clones also ranked among the top 100 of that same adjacent lung. Because the study design was exploratory, TCR variables were selected using unadjusted p-values without false-discovery rate correction.

TCR beta CDR3 regions were sequenced from DNA using the immunoSEQ Assay. The authors' analysis ran thus. T cell density was computed as TCR beta template counts normalized to usable DNA estimated by amplifying housekeeping genes. Richness was estimated using the preseqR package, with extrapolation to 400,000 templates for PBMC samples and to 120,000 templates for tissue samples. Clonality was defined as one minus Pielou's evenness. To identify tissue-enriched TCRs, differential abundance testing was run on productive amino-acid clonotypes with a minimum total count of 5 and an alpha of 0.1. The Jaccard Index and the Morisita Overlap Index were used to measure how much the repertoires overlapped between compartments. GLIPH grouped TCR beta CDR3s together with public tetramer-defined viral CDR3s, and a viral motif had to include at least three viral sequences and show V-gene enrichment. Sourced from immuneACCESS, this table was stored by TCRdb with only in-frame sequences that have V and J called. A share of the clones is absent; for the studies checked, an unresolved V gene accounts for under half, and the remainder has no known explanation. D and trimming come from the DNA, and the V and J calls and clone size come from that table. The sample table records around 31,000 clones; 90% to 95% of these occur just once. Over 0.6% of the sample comes from the top ten.

This receptor was identified in a woman aged 35 to 75 with stage I lung adenocarcinoma. Material: peripheral blood, obtained before any cancer treatment. The chain couples TRBV7-8 to TRBJ2-1; TRBD2 fits 10 bases in the junction. The CDR3 sequence is CASSLVAGGSYNEQFF. In nucleotide form, the sequence is TGTGCCAGCAGCTTAGTAGCGGGAGGCTCCTACAATGAGCAGTTCTTC.